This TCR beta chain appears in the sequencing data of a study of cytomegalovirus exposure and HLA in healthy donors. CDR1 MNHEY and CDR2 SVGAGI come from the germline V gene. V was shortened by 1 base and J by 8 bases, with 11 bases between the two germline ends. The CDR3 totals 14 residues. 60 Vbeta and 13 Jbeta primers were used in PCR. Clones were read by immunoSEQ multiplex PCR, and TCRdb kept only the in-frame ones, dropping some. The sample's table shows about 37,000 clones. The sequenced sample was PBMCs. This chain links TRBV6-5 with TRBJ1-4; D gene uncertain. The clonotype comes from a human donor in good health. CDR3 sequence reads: CASSYYSPGEKLFF. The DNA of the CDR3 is TGTGCCAGCAGTTACTACAGCCCGGGAGAAAAACTGTTTTTT.